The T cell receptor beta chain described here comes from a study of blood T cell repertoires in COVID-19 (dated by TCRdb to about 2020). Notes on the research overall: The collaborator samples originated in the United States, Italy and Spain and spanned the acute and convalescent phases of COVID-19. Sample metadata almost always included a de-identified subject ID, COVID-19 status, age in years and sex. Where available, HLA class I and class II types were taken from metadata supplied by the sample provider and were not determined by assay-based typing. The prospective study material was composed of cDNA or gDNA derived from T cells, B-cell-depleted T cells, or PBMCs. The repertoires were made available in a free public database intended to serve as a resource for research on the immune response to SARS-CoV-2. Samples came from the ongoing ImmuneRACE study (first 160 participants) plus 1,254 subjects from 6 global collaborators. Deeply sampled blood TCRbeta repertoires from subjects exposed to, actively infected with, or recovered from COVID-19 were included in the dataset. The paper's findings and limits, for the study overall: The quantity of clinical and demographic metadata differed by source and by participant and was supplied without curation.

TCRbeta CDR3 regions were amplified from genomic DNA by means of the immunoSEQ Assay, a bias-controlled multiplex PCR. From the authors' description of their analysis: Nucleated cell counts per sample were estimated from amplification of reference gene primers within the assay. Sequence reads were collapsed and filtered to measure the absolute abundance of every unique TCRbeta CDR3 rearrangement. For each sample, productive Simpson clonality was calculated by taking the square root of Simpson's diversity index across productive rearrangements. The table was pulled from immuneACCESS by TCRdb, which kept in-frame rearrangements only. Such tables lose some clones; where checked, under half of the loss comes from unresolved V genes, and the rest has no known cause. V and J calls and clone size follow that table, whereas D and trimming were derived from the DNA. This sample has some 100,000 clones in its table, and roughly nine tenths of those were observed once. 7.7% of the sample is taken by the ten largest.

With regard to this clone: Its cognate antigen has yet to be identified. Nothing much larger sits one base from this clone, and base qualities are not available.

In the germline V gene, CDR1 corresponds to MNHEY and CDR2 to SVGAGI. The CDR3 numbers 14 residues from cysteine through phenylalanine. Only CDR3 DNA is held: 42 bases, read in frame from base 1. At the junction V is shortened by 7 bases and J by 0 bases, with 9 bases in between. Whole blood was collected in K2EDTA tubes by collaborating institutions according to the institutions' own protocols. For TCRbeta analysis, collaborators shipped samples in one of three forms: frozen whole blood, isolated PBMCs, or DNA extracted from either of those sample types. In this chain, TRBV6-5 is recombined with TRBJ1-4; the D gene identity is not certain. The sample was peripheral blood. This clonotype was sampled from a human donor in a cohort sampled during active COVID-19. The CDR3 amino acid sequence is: CASIQAATNEKLFF. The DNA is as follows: TGTGCCAGCATCCAGGCTGCAACTAATGAAAAACTGTTTTTT.